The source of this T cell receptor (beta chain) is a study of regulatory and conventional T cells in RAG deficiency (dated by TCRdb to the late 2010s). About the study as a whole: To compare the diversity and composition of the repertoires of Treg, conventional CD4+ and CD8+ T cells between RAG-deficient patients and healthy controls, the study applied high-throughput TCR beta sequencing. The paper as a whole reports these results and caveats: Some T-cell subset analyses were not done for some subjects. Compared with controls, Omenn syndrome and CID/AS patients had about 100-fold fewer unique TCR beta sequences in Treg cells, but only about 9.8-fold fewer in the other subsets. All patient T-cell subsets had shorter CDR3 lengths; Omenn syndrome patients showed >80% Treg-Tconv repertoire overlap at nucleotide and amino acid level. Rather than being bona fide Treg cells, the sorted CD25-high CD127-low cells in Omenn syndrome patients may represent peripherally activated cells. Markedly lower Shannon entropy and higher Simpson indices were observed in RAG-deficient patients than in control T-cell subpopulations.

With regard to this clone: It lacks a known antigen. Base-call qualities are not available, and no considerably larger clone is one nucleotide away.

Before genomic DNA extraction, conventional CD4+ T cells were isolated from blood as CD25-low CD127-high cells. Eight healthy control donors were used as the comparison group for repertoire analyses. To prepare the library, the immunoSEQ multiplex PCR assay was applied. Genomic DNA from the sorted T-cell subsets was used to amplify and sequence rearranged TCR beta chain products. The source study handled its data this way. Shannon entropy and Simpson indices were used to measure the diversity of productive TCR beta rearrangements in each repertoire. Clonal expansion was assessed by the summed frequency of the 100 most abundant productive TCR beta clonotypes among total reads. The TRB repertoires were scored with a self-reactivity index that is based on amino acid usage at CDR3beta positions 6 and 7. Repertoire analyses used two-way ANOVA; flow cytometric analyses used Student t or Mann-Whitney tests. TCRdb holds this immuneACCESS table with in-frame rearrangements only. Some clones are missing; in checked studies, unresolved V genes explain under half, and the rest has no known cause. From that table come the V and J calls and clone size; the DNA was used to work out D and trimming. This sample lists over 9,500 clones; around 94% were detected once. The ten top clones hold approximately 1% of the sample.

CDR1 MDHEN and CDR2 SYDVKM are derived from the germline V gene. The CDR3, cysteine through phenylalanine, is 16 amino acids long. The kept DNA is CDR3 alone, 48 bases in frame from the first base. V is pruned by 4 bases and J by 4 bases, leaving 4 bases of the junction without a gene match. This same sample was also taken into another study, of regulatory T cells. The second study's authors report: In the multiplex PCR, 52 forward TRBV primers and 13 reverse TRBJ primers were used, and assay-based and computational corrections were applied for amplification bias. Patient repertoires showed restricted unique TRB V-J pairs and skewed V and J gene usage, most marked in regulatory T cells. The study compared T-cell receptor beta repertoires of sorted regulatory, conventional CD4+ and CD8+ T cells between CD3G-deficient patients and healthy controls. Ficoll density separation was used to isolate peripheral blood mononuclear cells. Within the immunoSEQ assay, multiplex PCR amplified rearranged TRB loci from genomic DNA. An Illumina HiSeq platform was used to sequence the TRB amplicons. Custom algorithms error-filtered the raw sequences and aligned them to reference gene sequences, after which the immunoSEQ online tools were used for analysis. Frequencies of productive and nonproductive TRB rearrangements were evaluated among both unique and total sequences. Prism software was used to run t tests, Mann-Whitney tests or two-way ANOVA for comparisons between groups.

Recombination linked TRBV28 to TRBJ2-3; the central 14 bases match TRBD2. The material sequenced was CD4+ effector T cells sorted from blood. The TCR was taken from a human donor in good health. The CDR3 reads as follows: CASSSGTSGSADTQYF. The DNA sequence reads TGTGCCAGCAGTTCCGGGACTAGCGGGAGCGCAGATACGCAGTATTTT.